What follows are 13 T cell receptor beta chains derived from one specimen sequenced in a study of control samples from healthy donors and cancer patients. Libraries were prepared by immunoSEQ multiplex PCR; TCRdb keeps only in-frame clonotypes and omits some of them. The data hold roughly 130,000 clones, with around nine tenths observed a single time. Source material: blood. Receptors originate from a man between 18 and 29 years old in good health.

V gene TRBV2 combines with J gene TRBJ1-4, with no clear D. This CDR3 is built from 14 residues. Per germline, CDR1 SNHLY and CDR2 FYNNEI. The ends were cut back, 8 bases at V and 0 bases at J, with 10 bases in the middle. CDR3 sequence reads: CASLLGPTNEKLFF. The CDR3 region has the DNA TGTGCCAGCCTTTTAGGTCCAACTAATGAAAAACTGTTTTTT.

The J gene is TRBJ2-7, the V gene TRBV6-2 or TRBV6-3, with 8 bases fitting TRBD1. Per germline, CDR1 MNHEY and CDR2 SVGEGT. J gave up 7 bases and V 0 bases, and 11 bases lay outside the gene matches. The CDR3 is 16 amino acids. The CDR3, as DNA: TGTGCCAGCAGTTACTCGGCAGGGGGCCCCGTGAGGGAGCAGTACGTC. The encoded protein is CASSYSAGGPVREQYV.

The chain employs TRBV29-1 and TRBJ2-3; 10 bases are shared with TRBD2. V dropped 6 bases and J dropped 4; count of bases not matched to a gene: 13. The CDR3 is 16 amino acids. Per germline, CDR1 SQVTM and CDR2 ANQGSEA. The CDR3 loop is CSVEDASGRRPDTQYF. Written as DNA, the CDR3 is TGCAGCGTCGAGGATGCTAGCGGGAGACGGCCAGATACGCAGTATTTT.

The chain couples TRBV10-2 to TRBJ2-3; no reliable D call. This CDR3 spans 12 amino acids. V shed 7 bases and J shed 2 bases, with 7 bases lying between them. Germline V gives CDR1 WSHSY, CDR2 SAAADI. CDR3 nucleotide sequence: TGCGCCAGCACCGACGACACAGATACGCAGTATTTT. Its protein is CASTDDTDTQYF.

This clone came up once. The chain carries TRBV7-9 and TRBJ2-3; 8 bases agree with TRBD2. CDR1 SEHNR and CDR2 FQNEAQ come from the germline V gene (reference sequence). The V gene end was trimmed by 4 bases and the J gene end by 5 bases; junction bases not matched to a gene: 5. The length of the CDR3 is 14 residues. CDR3 region: CASSSLSGEDTQYF. DNA for the CDR3: TGTGCCAGCAGCTCCCTTAGCGGGGAAGATACGCAGTATTTT. Full variable domain (missing parts from reference TRBV7-9 and TRBJ2-3): DTGVSQNPRHKITKRGQNVTFRCDPISEHNRLYWYRQTLGQGPEFLTYFQNEAQLEKSRLLSDRFSAERPKGSFSTLEIQRTEQGDSAMYLCASSSLSGEDTQYFGPGTRLTVL.

Here the CDR3 reads CASSSGRSGNTIYF. As DNA, the CDR3 is TGTGCCAGCTCATCAGGGCGCTCTGGAAACACCATATATTTT. The chain combines TRBV18 with TRBJ1-3; the D gene is possibly TRBD1 (5 bases). Trimming shortened V by 5 bases and J by 0 bases, and 8 bases separated the two germline ends. Germline V CDR1 and CDR2: KGHSH, LQKENI. CDR3 length equals 14 residues.

The rearrangement uses TRBV14 and TRBJ1-2; no definite D call. V lost 0 bases to trimming and J lost 3 bases, with 11 bases between them. CDR1 is SGHDN, CDR2 FVKESK, per germline. The CDR3 length is 15 residues. CDR3: CASSQESGSDYGYTF. DNA for the CDR3: TGTGCCAGCAGCCAAGAGAGCGGCAGCGACTATGGCTACACCTTC.

This rearrangement joins TRBV30 to TRBJ1-1, with TRBD1 identical over 8 bases. Trimming at V came to 2 bases and at J to 7 bases, leaving 6 bases not matched to a gene. The CDR3 has 13 amino acids. Germline values: CDR1 GTSNPN, CDR2 SVGIG (reference sequence). The CDR3 nucleotides read TGTGCCTGGAGTTCCAGGGGGCCCGGTGAAGCTTTCTTT. This gives the protein CAWSSRGPGEAFF.

J is TRBJ1-4 and V is TRBV2, with D perhaps TRBD1 (6 bases). V dropped 6 bases and J dropped 3 bases, with 23 bases sitting between them. The germline CDR1 and CDR2 sequences are SNHLY and FYNNEI. There are 18 residues in the CDR3. CDR3 sequence (DNA): TGTGCCAGCAGAGACGCAGGGGCAACTAGGGCAGCTAATGAAAAACTGTTTTTT. Its translation is CASRDAGATRAANEKLFF.

The chain uses TRBV5-8 and TRBJ1-4; no definite D call. This CDR3 has 18 amino acids. Germline CDR1 SGHTS, CDR2 YDEGEE. Trimming removed 1 base at V and 0 bases at J, with 16 bases between. The CDR3 sequence: CASSLITDTITTNEKLFF. The CDR3, as DNA: TGTGCCAGCAGCTTGATTACGGATACGATAACAACTAATGAAAAACTGTTTTTT.

V usage is TRBV11-2 and J usage is TRBJ1-1, with D uncertain. Trimming took 5 bases from V and 1 from J, leaving 11 bases between them. Germline values: CDR1 SGHAT, CDR2 FQNNGV. The CDR3 is 14 amino acids. CDR3 sequence reads: CASSRKETNTEAFF. CDR3 nucleotides: TGTGCCAGCAGCCGCAAGGAAACGAACACTGAAGCTTTCTTT. The full variable domain, completed using reference TRBV11-2 and TRBJ1-1, is EAGVAQSPRYKIIEKRQSVAFWCNPISGHATLYWYQQILGQGPKLLIQFQNNGVVDDSQLPKDRFSAERLKGVDSTLKIQPAKLEDSAVYLCASSRKETNTEAFFGQGTRLTVV.

V and J are TRBV28 and TRBJ1-1, with D perhaps matching TRBD1 (5 bases). The germline V gene has CDR1 MDHEN and CDR2 SYDVKM. The CDR3 extends over 11 amino acids. Trimming took off 8 bases at V and 11 bases at J, with 15 bases between the two ends. CDR3 residues: CASGPRDLAFF. The CDR3 nucleotides are TGTGCCAGCGGTCCCAGGGATCTGGCTTTCTTT. The full variable domain, its missing parts supplied by reference TRBV28 and TRBJ1-1, is DVKVTQSSRYLVKRTGEKVFLECVQDMDHENMFWYRQDPGLGLRLIYFSYDVKMKEKGDIPEGYSVSREKKERFSLILESASTNQTSMYLCASGPRDLAFFGQGTRLTVV.

The table lists this clone with a count of one. The CDR3 is CASSYSDSGFYYGYTF. The CDR3 DNA reads TGTGCCAGCAGTTACTCGGACAGCGGGTTCTACTATGGCTACACCTTC. The chain employs TRBV6-5 and TRBJ1-2; weak D call: TRBD1 (6 bases). The CDR3 length is 16 residues. Germline CDR1 is MNHEY and CDR2 is SVGAGI. Trimming took 0 bases from V and 3 from J, leaving 14 bases between them.